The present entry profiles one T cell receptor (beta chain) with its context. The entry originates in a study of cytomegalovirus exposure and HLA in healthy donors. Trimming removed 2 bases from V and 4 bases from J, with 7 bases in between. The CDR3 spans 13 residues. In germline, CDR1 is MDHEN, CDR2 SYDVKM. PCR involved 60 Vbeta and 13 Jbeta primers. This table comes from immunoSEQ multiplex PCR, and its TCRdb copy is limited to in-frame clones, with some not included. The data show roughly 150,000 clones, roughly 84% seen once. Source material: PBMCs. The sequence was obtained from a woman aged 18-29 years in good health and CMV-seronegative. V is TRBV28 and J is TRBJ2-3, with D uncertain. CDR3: CASSLLRADTQYF. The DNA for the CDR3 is TGTGCCAGCAGTTTACTCCGCGCAGATACGCAGTATTTT.